This T cell receptor beta chain was sequenced in a study of OX40 agonist ivuxolimab in advanced cancers. Method: immunoSEQ multiplex PCR; TCRdb's copy keeps in-frame clones and lacks some. The table includes around 70,000 clones, roughly 82% detected once. Study results and caveats: At 0.1 to 3.0 mg/kg and by week 6, CD4+ and CD8+ T cells in the blood had expanded clonally. Expanded peripheral T cells had an undetermined antigen specificity.

Comment on this clone: The target antigen is unknown.

Sequences were derived from CD4+ or CD8+ T cells sorted from blood, sampled in a trial of the OX40 agonist ivuxolimab. The source is an adult with an advanced solid tumor such as melanoma, head and neck, liver or kidney cancer.

Here the CDR3 reads CASSQGSGRDGELFF. The CDR3 coding sequence is TGTGCCAGCAGCCAAGGTTCGGGGAGGGACGGGGAGCTGTTTTTT. This chain links TRBV4-2 with TRBJ2-2; TRBD2 agrees at 7 bases. Unmatched junction bases numbered 6, after V lost 1 base and J lost 7 bases. This CDR3 contains 15 residues. CDR1 and CDR2 (germline): LGHNA, YNFKEQ.